A single sample gave rise to the 17 T cell receptor beta chains below, sequenced in a study of T cells in Graves' hyperthyroidism and ophthalmopathy. Template material for amplifying TCR beta CDR3 regions consisted of RNA transcripts. HTBI primers were employed in a first-round RT-PCR of the TCR CDR3. TCRdb itself ran the multiplex PCR reads through MiXCR, one entry per CDR3 protein. The data show about 840,000 distinct CDR3 sequences, about two fifths seen once. Sequences were obtained from blood. The receptors shown here come from a man between 18 and 29 years old with Graves' hyperthyroidism.

The chain links TRBV20-1 to TRBJ2-2; 9 bases line up with TRBD1. CDR1 and CDR2 from the germline V gene are DFQATT and SNEGSKA (reference sequence). The trim removed 0 bases at V and 6 bases at J, leaving 5 bases unmatched. This CDR3 contains 15 residues. The CDR3 DNA reads as TGCAGTGCTAGAGAGGGGGGACAGGGTCCCGGGGAGCTGTTTTTT. Its translation: CSAREGGQGPGELFF.

The V call is TRBV24-1, the J call TRBJ1-2, with TRBD1 as a possible D gene (6 bases). V was trimmed by 2 bases and J by 4 bases, leaving 10 bases between them. This CDR3 comprises 14 residues. CDR1 and CDR2 (germline): KGHDR, SFDVKD. This CDR3 is CATSDSQGTYGYTF. The CDR3, as DNA: TGTGCCACCAGTGATTCCCAGGGGACCTATGGCTACACCTTC.

This chain connects TRBV29-1 to TRBJ2-3, with D perhaps TRBD2 (5 bases). Germline V gene sequence: CDR1 SQVTM, CDR2 ANQGSEA. V was trimmed by 8 bases and J by 0 bases, leaving 12 bases between them. The CDR3 is made up of 13 amino acids. The CDR3 loop reads CSHKAASTDTQYF. CDR3 sequence (DNA): TGCAGCCATAAAGCGGCTAGCACAGATACGCAGTATTTT.

This clonotype was seen only a few times. The CDR3 coding sequence is TGCAGTGCTAGAGCTCAAGGGGACCAGCCCCAGCATTTT. Encoded protein: CSARAQGDQPQHF. The rearrangement links TRBV20-1 to TRBJ1-5; the D gene is possibly TRBD1 (5 bases). V was cut by 1 base and J by 7 bases, with 11 bases left in between. The germline CDR1 and CDR2 sequences are DFQATT and SNEGSKA (reference sequence). The CDR3 is 13 residues long.

There are many counts of this clonotype. V usage is TRBV24-1 and J usage is TRBJ1-2; D is unclear. The germline V gene has CDR1 KGHDR and CDR2 SFDVKD. The CDR3 loop spans 15 amino acids. V dropped 3 bases and J dropped 4 bases, with 14 bases sitting between them. This chain's CDR3 is CATSDLRAGIYGYTF. CDR3 nucleotide sequence: TGTGCCACCAGTGATCTGCGGGCGGGTATCTATGGCTACACCTTC.

The rearrangement uses TRBV2 and TRBJ2-2; D is undetermined. Germline V gene lookup returns CDR1 SNHLY and CDR2 FYNNEI. Trimming removed 6 bases at V and 1 base at J, with 12 bases between. The CDR3 extends over 15 amino acids. CDR3 in amino acids: CASSQDIRNTGELFF. CDR3 nucleotide sequence: TGTGCCAGCAGCCAAGATATCAGGAACACCGGGGAGCTGTTTTTT.

In regard to this clonotype: At one end, the junction sequence differs from germline, possibly due to a read error. The V gene is TRBV5-1, the J gene TRBJ2-7, with 9 bases aligning to TRBD1. From germline, CDR1 is SGHRS and CDR2 YFSETQ. CDR3 length equals 15 residues. CDR3 coding DNA: TGTGCCAGTGCTCGACAGGGGGTTCGCGCCTACGAGCAGTACTTC. This translates into CASARQGVRAYEQYF.

This chain links TRBV7-2 with TRBJ2-7, with TRBD2 matching over 9 bases. V lost 5 bases and J lost 7; bases outside the gene matches: 6. This CDR3 is built from 13 residues. Germline V gives CDR1 SGHTA, CDR2 FQGNSA. DNA for the CDR3: TGTGCCAGCAGCCCAAGGGGACTAGCAGAGCAGTACTTC. Protein: CASSPRGLAEQYF.

The sample holds many counts of this clonotype. CDR3 nucleotides: TGTGCCAGCCCAGCGGGAGACGGAGTGACCCAGTACTTC. It yields the protein CASPAGDGVTQYF. The chain links TRBV2 to TRBJ2-5, with 8 nucleotides matching TRBD2. This CDR3 comprises 13 residues. The V segment lost 8 bases and the J segment 7 bases; nucleotides outside the gene matches: 9. Germline CDR1 reads SNHLY; CDR2 reads FYNNEI.

V and J are TRBV7-2 and TRBJ1-5; 7 nucleotides match TRBD1. With 4 bases clipped from V and 6 bases from J, the junction kept 3 bases outside the gene matches. The CDR3 loop spans 13 amino acids. Per germline, CDR1 SGHTA and CDR2 FQGNSA. The DNA of the CDR3 is TGTGCCAGCAGCTCGGACAGGTCTCAGCCCCAGCATTTT. Translated, it gives CASSSDRSQPQHF. Full variable domain (remainder filled in from reference TRBV7-2 and TRBJ1-5): GAGVSQSPSNKVTEKGKDVELRCDPISGHTALYWYRQSLGQGLEFLIYFQGNSAPDKSGLPSDRFSAERTGGSVSTLTIQRTQQEDSAVYLCASSSDRSQPQHFGDGTRLSIL.

This clonotype has just a few counts. This chain joins TRBV6-5 and TRBJ1-4, with TRBD1 as a possible D gene (5 bases). Trimming pared 6 bases from V and 7 bases from J, leaving 15 bases between. The CDR3 runs 14 residues. The V gene's germline CDR1 is MNHEY and CDR2 SVGAGI. CDR3 nucleotide sequence: TGTGCCAGCAGCCCCGGGGCCTGGGGTGAAAAACTGTTTTTT. Amino acids: CASSPGAWGEKLFF.

This clonotype has at least ten counts. The rearrangement uses TRBV7-2 and TRBJ2-7; 8 bases agree with TRBD1. V lost 5 bases and J lost 6; bases outside the gene matches: 6. Germline CDR1 and CDR2: SGHTA and FQGNSA. This CDR3 is 13 amino acids long. CDR3 in amino acids: CASSPGQGGEQYF. The DNA for the CDR3 is TGTGCCAGCAGCCCAGGACAGGGCGGCGAGCAGTACTTC.

This clonotype was picked up many times. J is TRBJ2-5 and V is TRBV7-2, with 7 bases that match TRBD1. The CDR3 sequence is 16 residues long. The germline V gene has CDR1 SGHTA and CDR2 FQGNSA. V trimming: 4 bases; J trimming: 0 bases; junction bases outside the gene matches: 8. The CDR3 coding sequence is TGTGCCAGCAGCTCGACAGGGTTTGGGTACCAAGAGACCCAGTACTTC. It codes for CASSSTGFGYQETQYF.

This clonotype was counted many times. This rearrangement joins TRBV9 to TRBJ1-3; D might be TRBD1 (5 bases). The CDR3 contains 14 residues. CDR1 and CDR2 from the germline V gene are SGDLS and YYNGEE. V was trimmed by 2 bases and J by 4 bases, leaving 10 bases between them. CDR3 nucleotide sequence: TGTGCCAGCAGCGTCCGAGGGGACGGAAACACCATATATTTT. This encodes CASSVRGDGNTIYF.

The chain employs TRBV29-1 and TRBJ2-3; D gene unclear. The CDR3 spans 11 residues. V was shortened by 6 bases and J by 6 bases, with 10 bases between the two germline ends. Germline loops: CDR1 SQVTM, CDR2 ANQGSEA. The CDR3 loop is CSVKDGDTQYF. CDR3 DNA: TGCAGCGTGAAGGATGGGGATACGCAGTATTTT.

Only a few counts were recorded for this clonotype. This chain joins TRBV7-8 and TRBJ2-2, with TRBD2 identical over 12 bases. Germline V CDR1 and CDR2: SGHVS, FQNEAQ. V was pared by 5 bases and J by 5 bases, with 6 bases of the junction left unmatched. This CDR3 region has 16 residues. As DNA, the CDR3 is TGTGCCAGCAGCGTCTCGACTAGCGGGAGTACCGGGGAGCTGTTTTTT. It is translated as CASSVSTSGSTGELFF.

The sample holds many counts of this clonotype. CDR3 nucleotide sequence: TGCAGTGCGAGGCGGGAACAACGGGAGCTGTTTTTT. Protein product: CSARREQRELFF. The chain combines TRBV20-1 with TRBJ2-2; a weak D match, TRBD2 (6 bases). Germline V gene data show CDR1 as DFQATT and CDR2 as SNEGSKA (reference sequence). The CDR3 runs to 12 residues. V was trimmed by 6 bases and J by 9 bases, leaving 14 bases between them.